Sequencing of this TCR beta chain was carried out in a study of blood T cell repertoires in COVID-19. Study at large: Italy, Spain and the United States were the sources of the convalescent and acute COVID-19 samples. Sample material is recorded as cDNA or gDNA derived from T cells, B-cell-depleted T cells, or PBMCs.

Germline CDR1 is SGHDT and CDR2 is YYEEEE. Unmatched junction bases numbered 12, after V lost 3 bases and J lost 3 bases. The CDR3 totals 17 residues. As processed by the authors: Estimated nucleated cell counts came from reference gene primer amplification. Clones were read by immunoSEQ multiplex PCR, and TCRdb kept only the in-frame ones, dropping some. The V and J calls and the clone size are those of that table, but D and trimming were determined from the DNA. This table holds 210,000 or so clones, approximately 91% found once. Sequencing was performed on peripheral blood. The clonotype comes from a man aged 35 to 55 with acute or convalescent COVID-19. V usage is TRBV5-6 and J usage is TRBJ1-2; 9 bases align to TRBD1. CDR3 nucleotides: TGTGCCAGCAGCTGGTCACCACAGGGGGCTGGGGACTATGGCTACACCTTC. It codes for CASSWSPQGAGDYGYTF.